The clone carrying this T cell receptor (beta chain) was seen at least ten times. This entry comes from a study of neurological immune-mediated disorders. TCRdb processed the 5' RACE reads anew with MiXCR; each CDR3 protein has one entry. The data show 60,000 or so distinct CDR3 sequences, with approximately 3.6% seen just once and 6% to 9% held by the top ten. This clonotype was obtained from a woman in her sixties with multiple sclerosis. Source material: PBMCs.

CDR3 residues: CASSLRTVSYEQYF. The CDR3 DNA follows: TGCGCCAGCAGCTTGAGGACGGTTTCCTACGAGCAGTACTTC. The V gene is TRBV5-1, the J gene TRBJ2-7, with D unclear. The germline CDR1 and CDR2 sequences are SGHRS and YFSETQ. Trimming removed 1 base from V and 1 base from J, with 9 bases in between. This CDR3 comprises 14 residues.